Described below is a single T cell receptor (beta chain) sequence and its context. What it recognizes is unknown. The data belong to a study of shared clonotypes between healthy human individuals. Overall study: The plates for each donor numbered three CD4 naive, three CD4 memory, two CD8 naive and one CD8 memory.

Broader study findings: Rarefaction showed that sequencing of sorted subsets was incomplete (despite large depth). Clonotype sharing across donors was expected to vary with sequencing depth.

TCRdb's table, derived via immunoSEQ multiplex PCR, lists solely in-frame clones and lacks some. The repertoire consists of 2 million to 2.5 million clones, with 90% to 97% occurring once and the leading ten covering 0.1% to 0.15%. Sequenced sample: naive CD4+ T cells sorted from blood. Subset described: CD45RA+ positively selected. The origin of this receptor is a man between 18 and 35 years old in good health.

The CDR3 DNA sequence: TGTGCCAGCAGCTCGGGGGCAGGGTGGGGCTACACCTTC. The encoded protein is CASSSGAGWGYTF. V usage is TRBV7-6 and J usage is TRBJ1-2; D may be TRBD1 (6 bases). The V gene's germline CDR1 is SGHVS and CDR2 FNYEAQ. The CDR3 runs 13 residues. V shed 4 bases and J shed 8 bases, with 14 bases lying between them.